Listed here are 32 T cell receptor beta chains from one sample, sequenced in a study of identifying expanded T cells in peripheral blood. Profiled with immunoSEQ multiplex PCR; TCRdb holds only in-frame clones, not every one. Found here are some 90,000 clones, approximately 90% of them singletons; the top ten hold 15% to 20%. The sequenced material came from blood. These receptors originate from a person between 18 and 75 years old in good health.

V is TRBV6-8 and J is TRBJ1-3; TRBD1 matches at 8 bases. The CDR3 spans 13 residues. CDR1 and CDR2 (germline): MNHGY, SAAAGT. V lost 8 bases, J lost 10 bases, and 10 bases stayed unmatched. The CDR3 nucleotides are TGTGCCAGCCTGCGGTCAGGGGGCTCTACCATATATTTT. It specifies CASLRSGGSTIYF.

This clone is medium-sized in the sample. The V and J genes are TRBV5-1 and TRBJ2-2; D tentatively reads TRBD1 or TRBD2 (5 bases each). From germline, CDR1 is SGHRS and CDR2 YFSETQ. Trimming shortened V by 4 bases and J by 4 bases, and 20 bases separated the two germline ends. The CDR3 extends over 17 amino acids. The CDR3 bases are TGCGCCAGCAGCCACCCCGCGGGTGGGGGACCCACCGGGGAGCTGTTTTTT. This translates into CASSHPAGGGPTGELFF.

The chain recombines TRBV19 with TRBJ1-3, with D uncertain. The germline V gene encodes CDR1 LNHDA and CDR2 SQIVND (reference sequence). The CDR3 covers 15 residues. The V end lost 5 bases, the J end lost 2 bases, and 13 bases lay between the germline ends. CDR3 coding DNA: TGTGCCAGTAGTCTCTCTGGCAGCCCTGGAAACACCATATATTTT. The encoded protein is CASSLSGSPGNTIYF.

This clone appeared many times. At the DNA level, this CDR3 is encoded by other sequences in the same sample as well. The chain has TRBV11-2 and TRBJ1-2; TRBD1 might be the D (5 bases). The CDR3 sequence is 13 residues long. V gave up 5 bases and J gave up 3 bases, with 10 bases separating them. CDR1 is SGHAT and CDR2 is FQNNGV in the germline V gene. CDR3 protein: CASSPGQDYGYTF. The CDR3 nucleotides read TGTGCCAGCAGCCCCGGACAAGACTATGGCTACACCTTC.

This clone came up once. The rearrangement joins TRBV5-6 to TRBJ1-3; D remains ambiguous. From germline, CDR1 is SGHDT and CDR2 YYEEEE. The CDR3 covers 15 residues. Trimming left V 0 bases short and J 0 bases short, with 7 bases between. As DNA, the CDR3 is TGTGCCAGCAGCTTGGGCAGCTACTCTGGAAACACCATATATTTT. Its protein is CASSLGSYSGNTIYF.

The chain combines TRBV6-6 with TRBJ1-1; no clear D. The CDR3 contains 11 residues. Germline V gives CDR1 MNHNY, CDR2 SVGAGI (reference sequence). The germline V and J ends were trimmed by 6 bases and 6 bases, with 8 bases remaining between them. The CDR3: CASRNHAEAFF. The CDR3 coding sequence is TGTGCCAGCAGAAACCACGCTGAAGCTTTCTTT.

This clone has only a few counts. The chain recombines TRBV7-8 with TRBJ1-5, with D uncertain. CDR1 is SGHVS and CDR2 is FQNEAQ in the germline V gene. The CDR3 runs 15 residues. The V end was cut by 2 bases, the J end by 0 bases, with 8 bases between. The CDR3 region has the DNA TGTGCCAGCAGCTTATTAGGCTATAGCAATCAGCCCCAGCATTTT. Translation: CASSLLGYSNQPQHF.

This clone was found once. The identical CDR3 is also encoded by other nucleotide sequences in the sample. J is TRBJ2-7 and V is TRBV5-6, with 7 bases identical to TRBD1. CDR3 length equals 14 residues. Looked up from germline, CDR1 is SGHDT and CDR2 is YYEEEE. V was pared by 4 bases and J by 2 bases, with 6 bases of the junction left unmatched. The CDR3, as DNA: TGTGCCAGCAGCCTCGGGACAGCCGCCTACGAGCAGTACTTC. Amino acid sequence: CASSLGTAAYEQYF.

The V and J genes are TRBV5-1 and TRBJ1-1; D is unclear. Germline V gene sequence: CDR1 SGHRS, CDR2 YFSETQ. The CDR3 sequence is 15 residues long. Deletions cut 4 bases from V and 1 base from J, with 14 bases between. The CDR3 loop reads CASSLPAAPNTEAFF. In DNA form, the CDR3 reads TGCGCCAGCAGCCTTCCCGCTGCCCCGAACACTGAAGCTTTCTTT. Using reference TRBV5-1 and TRBJ1-1 for the parts outside the CDR3, the full variable domain is KAGVTQTPRYLIKTRGQQVTLSCSPISGHRSVSWYQQTPGQGLQFLFEYFSETQRNKGNFPGRFSGRQFSNSRSEMNVSTLELGDSALYLCASSLPAAPNTEAFFGQGTRLTVV.

The J gene is TRBJ1-6, the V gene TRBV5-4, with D possibly TRBD1 on 5 matching bases. The CDR3 totals 14 residues. Trimming stripped 4 bases from V and 10 bases from J, with 15 bases between. Germline assignment: CDR1 SGHNT and CDR2 YYREEE (reference sequence). The CDR3 sequence is CASSRDGGNSPLHF. The CDR3 DNA follows: TGTGCCAGCAGCCGGGACGGGGGTAACTCACCCCTCCACTTT.

V is TRBV18 and J is TRBJ2-1; tentative D call: TRBD2 (5 bases). V shed 3 bases and J shed 0 bases, with 12 bases lying between them. Germline-derived CDR1 and CDR2 are KGHSH and LQKENI. The CDR3 extends over 16 amino acids. In nucleotides, the CDR3 is TGTGCCAGCTCACCGGACTTCCCGAGCTCCTACAATGAGCAGTTCTTC. This encodes CASSPDFPSSYNEQFF.

This chain links TRBV28 with TRBJ1-6; D is ambiguous. CDR1 is MDHEN, CDR2 SYDVKM, per germline. The CDR3 runs 12 residues. V shed 4 bases and J shed 13 bases, with 11 bases lying between them. The CDR3 is CASSSYTRPLHF. The CDR3 DNA is TGTGCCAGCAGTTCCTACACGCGTCCCCTCCACTTT.

The chain has TRBV28 and TRBJ2-7; 13 bases align to TRBD2. Germline values: CDR1 MDHEN, CDR2 SYDVKM. The V gene end was trimmed by 6 bases and the J gene end by 4 bases; junction bases not matched to a gene: 6. This CDR3 region has 15 residues. The CDR3 protein is CASSATSGGAYEQYF. Written as DNA, the CDR3 is TGTGCCAGCAGCGCCACTAGCGGGGGGGCATACGAGCAGTACTTC.

CDR3: CASSHPWGGSYGYTF. In DNA, the CDR3 is TGTGCCAGCTCCCACCCTTGGGGGGGATCCTATGGCTACACCTTC. The genes are TRBV28 and TRBJ1-2; weak D call: TRBD1 (5 bases). The CDR3 spans 15 residues. Germline V gene data show CDR1 as MDHEN and CDR2 as SYDVKM. The V end was cut by 8 bases, the J end by 4 bases, with 20 bases between.

The CDR3, as DNA: TGTGCCAGCAGTATAACGTCAGATTATGGCTACACCTTC. Translated, it gives CASSITSDYGYTF. This rearrangement joins TRBV2 to TRBJ1-2; D call uncertain. Germline V gene lookup returns CDR1 SNHLY and CDR2 FYNNEI. V lost 5 bases and J 5 bases, leaving 12 bases between the germline ends. CDR3 length: 13 residues.

This chain connects TRBV7-6 to TRBJ2-5; perhaps TRBD1 as D (6 bases). Trimming removed 5 bases at V and 2 bases at J, with 15 bases between. CDR1 and CDR2 from the germline V gene are SGHVS and FNYEAQ. This CDR3 is 15 amino acids long. The CDR3 DNA follows: TGTGCCAGCAGCACCCACCGGGACAAACAAGAGACCCAGTACTTC. This sequence encodes CASSTHRDKQETQYF.

The chain joins TRBV7-2 to TRBJ2-7, with 7 nucleotides matching TRBD2. There are 15 residues in the CDR3. Germline V lookup: CDR1 SGHTA, CDR2 FQGNSA. After removal of 5 bases from V and 1 base from J, the junction contained 8 bases not matched to a gene. The CDR3 DNA reads as TGTGCCAGCAGCCCGGGGGGACCCCGATCCTACGAGCAGTACTTC. It yields the protein CASSPGGPRSYEQYF.

The chain links TRBV11-3 to TRBJ2-5, with 8 positions matching TRBD2. Germline loops: CDR1 SGHNT, CDR2 YENEEA. The V segment lost 1 base and the J segment 5 bases; nucleotides outside the gene matches: 12. This CDR3 is built from 17 residues. CDR3 sequence: CASSLGVDAGGRETQYF. The CDR3 bases are TGTGCCAGCAGCTTAGGGGTTGATGCGGGGGGCCGGGAGACCCAGTACTTC.

This chain links TRBV5-6 with TRBJ2-3, with 11 positions matching TRBD2. Germline V lookup: CDR1 SGHDT, CDR2 YYEEEE. The junction had 9 bases not matched to a gene; V was cut back by 4 bases and J by 2 bases. The CDR3 is 17 residues long. The DNA for the CDR3 is TGTGCCAGCAGCACGGGACTAGCGGTGGCTTTCACAGATACGCAGTATTTT. This sequence encodes CASSTGLAVAFTDTQYF.

This clone was seen a few times. This chain connects TRBV7-2 to TRBJ2-7, with 8 positions matching TRBD1. J gave up 6 bases and V 3 bases, and 7 bases lay outside the gene matches. CDR1 SGHTA and CDR2 FQGNSA come from the germline V gene. The CDR3 spans 14 residues. The DNA of the CDR3 is TGTGCCAGCAGCTTCAGACAGGGGAACATCGAGCAGTACTTC. Translated: CASSFRQGNIEQYF.

V usage is TRBV5-1 and J usage is TRBJ1-2; D is unresolved. V was trimmed by 4 bases and J by 4 bases, leaving 17 bases between them. Germline CDR1 reads SGHRS; CDR2 reads YFSETQ. This CDR3 contains 15 residues. For the CDR3, the DNA is TGCGCCAGCAGCACCCTAGGTCCGGGAGTCTATGGCTACACCTTC. Amino acids: CASSTLGPGVYGYTF. Full variable domain (missing parts from reference TRBV5-1 and TRBJ1-2): KAGVTQTPRYLIKTRGQQVTLSCSPISGHRSVSWYQQTPGQGLQFLFEYFSETQRNKGNFPGRFSGRQFSNSRSEMNVSTLELGDSALYLCASSTLGPGVYGYTFGSGTRLTVV.

DNA for the CDR3: TGTGCCAGTAGGGACCAGGGGGCACAGGAGACCCAGTACTTC. This translates into CASRDQGAQETQYF. The chain combines TRBV19 with TRBJ2-5; 8 bases are shared with TRBD1. Germline loops: CDR1 LNHDA, CDR2 SQIVND (reference sequence). V lost 6 bases to trimming and J lost 5 bases; unmatched junction nucleotides: 8. This CDR3 is 14 amino acids long.

This clone was recorded a few times. This chain connects TRBV19 to TRBJ1-2; the match to TRBD1 covers 8 bases. The length of the CDR3 is 15 residues. Trimming at V came to 9 bases and at J to 0 bases, leaving 9 bases not matched to a gene. CDR1 and CDR2 (germline): LNHDA, SQIVND (reference sequence). CDR3 sequence: CASSDRVLANYGYTF. Here the CDR3 DNA reads TGTGCCAGCTCGGACAGGGTTTTAGCTAACTATGGCTACACCTTC.

This clone was seen just once. The CDR3 DNA sequence: TGTGCCAGCAGCCAGTGGGACAGAGCCTACGAGCAGTACTTC. Translating gives CASSQWDRAYEQYF. V gene TRBV14 combines with J gene TRBJ2-7; 7 nucleotides line up with TRBD1. CDR1 is SGHDN and CDR2 is FVKESK in the germline V gene. The ends lost 3 bases at V and 2 bases at J; junction bases unmatched: 4. There are 14 residues in the CDR3.

This chain joins TRBV2 and TRBJ2-2; 9 bases map to TRBD1. The germline CDR1 and CDR2 sequences are SNHLY and FYNNEI. The CDR3 has 16 residues. The ends lost 3 bases at V and 1 base at J; junction bases unmatched: 3. The CDR3 nucleotides read TGTGCCAGCAGTGACCGGGGACAGGGGAACACCGGGGAGCTGTTTTTT. Protein product: CASSDRGQGNTGELFF. Using reference TRBV2 and TRBJ2-2 for the parts outside the CDR3, the full variable domain is EPEVTQTPSHQVTQMGQEVILRCVPISNHLYFYWYRQILGQKVEFLVSFYNNEISEKSEIFDDQFSVERPDGSNFTLKIRSTKLEDSAMYFCASSDRGQGNTGELFFGEGSRLTVL.

The rearrangement links TRBV5-1 to TRBJ2-6; 10 bases map to TRBD1. Germline values: CDR1 SGHRS, CDR2 YFSETQ. With 4 bases clipped from V and 0 bases from J, the junction kept 4 bases outside the gene matches. This CDR3 spans 17 amino acids. CDR3 sequence reads: CASSVGQGPSGANVLTF. The CDR3 DNA reads as TGCGCCAGCAGCGTGGGACAGGGGCCCTCTGGGGCCAACGTCCTGACTTTC.

This clone has just one count. V gene TRBV28 combines with J gene TRBJ2-3; TRBD2 aligns across 13 bases. Germline lookup yields CDR1 MDHEN and CDR2 SYDVKM. CDR3 length equals 18 residues. J lost 3 bases, V lost 4 bases, and 10 bases had no gene match. This chain's CDR3 is CASSYSLTSGGGTDTQYF. CDR3 bases: TGTGCCAGCAGTTACTCTCTCACTAGCGGGGGGGGTACAGATACGCAGTATTTT. The whole variable domain, filled in from reference TRBV28 and TRBJ2-3, reads DVKVTQSSRYLVKRTGEKVFLECVQDMDHENMFWYRQDPGLGLRLIYFSYDVKMKEKGDIPEGYSVSREKKERFSLILESASTNQTSMYLCASSYSLTSGGGTDTQYFGPGTRLTVL.

The chain carries TRBV7-9 and TRBJ2-5, with D tentatively TRBD1 (5 bases). The V and J ends lost 4 bases and 4 bases respectively, with 16 bases between them. Germline loops: CDR1 SEHNR, CDR2 FQNEAQ (reference sequence). CDR3 length: 15 residues. This CDR3 is CASSSYLTALETQYF. As DNA, the CDR3 is TGTGCCAGCAGCTCCTACCTGACAGCCTTAGAGACCCAGTACTTC.

This chain connects TRBV15 to TRBJ1-2; 8 bases fit TRBD1. Looked up from germline, CDR1 is LNHNV and CDR2 is YYDKDF (reference sequence). J gave up 5 bases and V 5 bases, and 4 bases lay outside the gene matches. The CDR3 runs 13 residues. CDR3: CATSRDRNYGYTF. Written as DNA, the CDR3 is TGTGCCACCAGCCGGGACAGGAATTATGGCTACACCTTC.

Here the CDR3 reads CSVLSRPGQSGNTIYF. CDR3 coding DNA: TGCAGCGTCCTCAGCCGTCCGGGACAAAGTGGAAACACCATATATTTT. The gene calls are TRBV29-1 and TRBJ1-3; possible D gene TRBD1, 6 bases. V was cut by 6 bases and J by 3 bases, with 21 bases left in between. This CDR3 region has 16 residues. Per the germline V gene, CDR1 is SQVTM and CDR2 is ANQGSEA.

This chain links TRBV6-6 with TRBJ2-1; D is perhaps TRBD2 (6 bases). CDR3 length: 12 residues. V was trimmed by 6 bases and J by 7 bases, leaving 10 bases between them. CDR1 is MNHNY and CDR2 is SVGAGI in the germline V gene (reference sequence). The CDR3 loop is CASSPRENEQFF. In DNA, the CDR3 is TGTGCCAGCAGCCCACGGGAGAATGAGCAGTTCTTC.

J is TRBJ1-1 and V is TRBV19, with unresolved D. The CDR3 is made up of 15 amino acids. Trimming stripped 7 bases from V and 5 bases from J, with 20 bases between. Germline V gene lookup returns CDR1 LNHDA and CDR2 SQIVND (reference sequence). The CDR3 DNA reads TGTGCCAGTACCCCCACCGGACCGAGGAGGACTGAAGCTTTCTTT. It is translated as CASTPTGPRRTEAFF.